The next 25 T cell receptor beta chains were all read from a single sample in a study of radiation and T cells in renal cell carcinoma. The treatment denotes: treatment-naive control, cytoreductive nephrectomy. Using immunoSEQ multiplex PCR, the repertoire was profiled, and TCRdb retains in-frame clones only, with some absent. This sample carries over 12,000 clones, approximately 65% of them seen once, and the ten largest clones take approximately 15%. The sequences come from tumor tissue, collected from a patient whose treatment was nephrectomy without radiotherapy. Receptor source: a man aged 55 to 70 with renal cell carcinoma.

The chain has TRBV7-2 and TRBJ2-5; 9 nucleotides match TRBD2. V was clipped by 5 bases and J by 1 base; unmatched bases: 5. The CDR3 length is 15 residues. Germline CDR1 is SGHTA and CDR2 is FQGNSA. The CDR3 nucleotides read TGTGCCAGCAGCATCGGGACTAGCCTCCAAGAGACCCAGTACTTC. It translates to CASSIGTSLQETQYF.

This rearrangement joins TRBV30 to TRBJ1-5; 7 nucleotides line up with TRBD1. Germline CDR1 GTSNPN, CDR2 SVGIG (reference sequence). Unmatched junction bases numbered 15, after V lost 3 bases and J lost 13 bases. The CDR3 consists of 14 residues. CDR3 in DNA: TGTGCCTGGAGCGAAACGGGACGACAGGGAGCTCAGCATTTT. Amino acid sequence: CAWSETGRQGAQHF. Filled out from reference TRBV30 and TRBJ1-5, the complete variable domain reads SQTIHQWPATLVQPVGSPLSLECTVEGTSNPNLYWYRQAAGRGLQLLFYSVGIGQISSEVPQNLSASRPQDRQFILSSKKLLLSDSGFYLCAWSETGRQGAQHFGDGTRLSIL.

The chain is built from TRBV28 and TRBJ2-1; possibly TRBD1 or TRBD2 for D (6 bases each). This CDR3 region has 14 residues. The germline gives CDR1 MDHEN, CDR2 SYDVKM. Trimming took off 2 bases at V and 15 bases at J, with 20 bases between the two ends. The CDR3 coding sequence is TGTGCCAGCAGTTTAGGGGGCCACGGCGGGATCTGGTTCTTC. Translating gives CASSLGGHGGIWFF. The variable domain in full, with the rest retrieved from reference TRBV28 and TRBJ2-1, is DVKVTQSSRYLVKRTGEKVFLECVQDMDHENMFWYRQDPGLGLRLIYFSYDVKMKEKGDIPEGYSVSREKKERFSLILESASTNQTSMYLCASSLGGHGGIWFFGPGTRLTVL.

This chain joins TRBV27 and TRBJ1-2; 12 nucleotides agree with TRBD1. The CDR3 contains 16 residues. V shed 8 bases and J 4 bases; nucleotides not matched to a gene: 11. Germline loops: CDR1 MNHEY, CDR2 SMNVEV (reference sequence). The CDR3 DNA reads TGTGCCAGCCGGAAGTGGGACAGGGGGCCCTCCTATGGCTACACCTTC. This encodes CASRKWDRGPSYGYTF.

This chain uses TRBV19 with TRBJ2-7, with 13 bases fitting TRBD2. V was clipped by 10 bases and J by 3 bases; unmatched bases: 9. Germline V gene data show CDR1 as LNHDA and CDR2 as SQIVND (reference sequence). The CDR3 has 15 amino acids. CDR3 coding DNA: TGTGCCACCCGGTTCCGACTAGCGGGGGGCTACGAGCAGTACTTC. This sequence encodes CATRFRLAGGYEQYF.

This sequence joins TRBV6-1 and TRBJ2-5; D might be TRBD1 or TRBD2, each matching 5 bases. V shed 6 bases and J shed 1 base, with 12 bases lying between them. Germline-derived CDR1 and CDR2 are MNHNS and SASEGT. There are 14 residues in the CDR3. The CDR3 DNA follows: TGTGCCAGCAGACTCCGGGGCAGCCAAGAGACCCAGTACTTC. Translated: CASRLRGSQETQYF.

This sequence joins TRBV7-9 and TRBJ2-7, with a tentative D call TRBD1 (5 bases). This CDR3 is 14 amino acids long. The V end lost 3 bases, the J end lost 5 bases, and 14 bases lay between the germline ends. CDR1 SEHNR and CDR2 FQNEAQ come from the germline V gene (reference sequence). In DNA form, the CDR3 reads TGTGCCAGCAGCTTCGGACAAGGTTTCAACGAGCAGTACTTC. Translating gives CASSFGQGFNEQYF.

Only one count was recorded for this clone. The V and J genes are TRBV5-4 and TRBJ2-3, with TRBD1 as a possible D gene (5 bases). Germline loops: CDR1 SGHNT, CDR2 YYREEE (reference sequence). The CDR3 consists of 14 residues. V lost 7 bases, J lost 1 base, and 13 bases lay in between. The CDR3 loop is CASGKGQGTDTQYF. Written as DNA, the CDR3 is TGTGCCAGCGGGAAGGGGCAGGGCACAGATACGCAGTATTTT.

The rearrangement uses TRBV6-5 and TRBJ2-7; D might be TRBD1 or TRBD2, each matching 5 bases. The germline V gene has CDR1 MNHEY and CDR2 SVGAGI. With 6 bases removed from V and 3 bases from J, the gap between germline ends came to 9 bases. The CDR3 extends over 12 amino acids. The CDR3 coding sequence is TGTGCCAGCAGCTGGGACGGCTACGAGCAGTACTTC. It specifies CASSWDGYEQYF.

This clone was counted only a few times. The V gene is TRBV5-4, the J gene TRBJ2-3, with 13 bases matching TRBD2. V lost 4 bases, J lost 0 bases, and 2 bases stayed unmatched. The CDR3 is 16 amino acids. The germline CDR1 and CDR2 sequences are SGHNT and YYREEE (reference sequence). CDR3 in DNA: TGTGCCAGCAGCAGGGGACTAGCGGGGAGCACAGATACGCAGTATTTT. Translating it yields CASSRGLAGSTDTQYF.

The rearrangement joins TRBV9 to TRBJ1-2, with D hard to call. The germline V gene has CDR1 SGDLS and CDR2 YYNGEE. V was clipped by 0 bases and J by 5 bases, with 5 bases between them. This CDR3 has 12 residues. As DNA, the CDR3 is TGTGCCAGCAGCGTAGGAACTTATGGCTACACCTTC. It yields the protein CASSVGTYGYTF.

This clone was seen only once. The gene calls are TRBV4-3 and TRBJ2-7; 7 nucleotides agree with TRBD1. With V trimmed by 4 bases and J by 3 bases, 6 bases remained unmatched. The CDR3 is 14 amino acids. CDR1 and CDR2 (germline): LGHNA, YSLEER. DNA for the CDR3: TGCGCCAGCAGCCCCGGGACAGCTTACTACGAGCAGTACTTC. Protein product: CASSPGTAYYEQYF.

The genes are TRBV18 and TRBJ2-7; D tentatively fits TRBD1 or TRBD2 (5 bases each). Trimming stripped 0 bases from V and 2 bases from J, with 11 bases between. The germline V gene encodes CDR1 KGHSH and CDR2 LQKENI. This CDR3 has 15 amino acids. DNA for the CDR3: TGTGCCAGCTCACCACCTGGGTGGGGGACCTACGAGCAGTACTTC. Translating it yields CASSPPGWGTYEQYF.

DNA of the CDR3: TGCAGCGTGGTCCCGGGAATAGTGAGAGATACGCAGTATTTT. This translates into CSVVPGIVRDTQYF. The rearrangement uses TRBV29-1 and TRBJ2-3; a possible D gene is TRBD2 (5 bases). Trimming stripped 6 bases from V and 5 bases from J, with 18 bases between. The CDR3 is 14 amino acids. Germline assignment: CDR1 SQVTM and CDR2 ANQGSEA.

The rearrangement links TRBV6-5 to TRBJ1-3; no clear D gene. The germline V gene encodes CDR1 MNHEY and CDR2 SVGAGI. Trimming removed 6 bases from V and 0 bases from J, with 9 bases in between. CDR3 size: 14 residues. The CDR3, as DNA: TGTGCCAGCAGAGGCAGGATCTCTGGAAACACCATATATTTT. Amino acids: CASRGRISGNTIYF.

This chain uses TRBV11-2 with TRBJ2-3; 8 nucleotides align to TRBD1. The V gene's germline CDR1 is SGHAT and CDR2 FQNNGV. The CDR3 length is 16 residues. V lost 3 bases, J lost 2 bases, and 7 bases stayed unmatched. The CDR3 spells CASSLDTGGPTDTQYF. Here the CDR3 DNA reads TGTGCCAGCAGCTTGGATACAGGGGGTCCCACAGATACGCAGTATTTT.

The gene calls are TRBV2 and TRBJ1-5, with D hard to call. The V end lost 4 bases, the J end lost 6 bases, and 19 bases lay between the germline ends. Germline CDR1 is SNHLY and CDR2 is FYNNEI. This CDR3 is 16 amino acids long. The DNA for the CDR3 is TGTGCCAGCAGTGGTGACGGATCACTTTTTGGTCAGCCCCAGCATTTT. It is translated as CASSGDGSLFGQPQHF.

The chain employs TRBV19 and TRBJ2-7; 7 bases line up with TRBD1. This CDR3 contains 13 residues. CDR1 and CDR2 from the germline V gene are LNHDA and SQIVND (reference sequence). The V and J ends lost 4 bases and 6 bases, in that order; junction bases with no gene match: 6. This chain's CDR3 is CASSTYRGGEQYF. In DNA, the CDR3 is TGTGCCAGTAGTACCTACAGGGGCGGCGAGCAGTACTTC.

The genes are TRBV27 and TRBJ2-2; 15 nucleotides match TRBD2. CDR1 MNHEY and CDR2 SMNVEV come from the germline V gene (reference sequence). This CDR3 has 17 residues. V trimming: 6 bases; J trimming: 7 bases; junction bases outside the gene matches: 9. The CDR3 DNA follows: TGTGCCAGCAGAAGGGACGGACTAGCGGGAGGGTTCGGGGAGCTGTTTTTT. This codes for CASRRDGLAGGFGELFF.

This rearrangement joins TRBV11-2 to TRBJ2-7; 7 nucleotides align to TRBD2. The CDR3 length is 15 residues. With 5 bases clipped from V and 2 bases from J, the junction kept 9 bases outside the gene matches. Per germline, CDR1 SGHAT and CDR2 FQNNGV. The CDR3 protein is CASSLERGLTYEQYF. CDR3 nucleotides: TGTGCCAGCAGCCTCGAGCGGGGCCTGACCTACGAGCAGTACTTC. Together with reference TRBV11-2 and TRBJ2-7, the CDR3 gives the full variable domain: EAGVAQSPRYKIIEKRQSVAFWCNPISGHATLYWYQQILGQGPKLLIQFQNNGVVDDSQLPKDRFSAERLKGVDSTLKIQPAKLEDSAVYLCASSLERGLTYEQYFGPGTRLTVT.

The genes are TRBV12-5 and TRBJ1-1; possible D gene TRBD1, 6 bases. V was trimmed by 3 bases and J by 0 bases, leaving 14 bases between them. The CDR3 is 16 residues long. The germline gives CDR1 LGHNT, CDR2 FRNRAP. This CDR3 reads CASGLRRGSLNTEAFF. The DNA for the CDR3 is TGTGCTAGTGGTTTACGCAGGGGCAGTTTGAACACTGAAGCTTTCTTT. The complete variable domain, with remaining parts taken from reference TRBV12-5 and TRBJ1-1, reads DARVTQTPRHKVTEMGQEVTMRCQPILGHNTVFWYRQTMMQGLELLAYFRNRAPLDDSGMPKDRFSAEMPDATLATLKIQPSEPRDSAVYFCASGLRRGSLNTEAFFGQGTRLTVV.

A single count supports this clone. CDR3 loop: CASSPVPLGGTGANVLTF. In DNA, the CDR3 is TGTGCCAGCTCACCAGTTCCTTTAGGGGGGACTGGGGCCAACGTCCTGACTTTC. J is TRBJ2-6 and V is TRBV18; either TRBD1 or TRBD2 may supply D (6 bases each). This CDR3 is 18 amino acids long. CDR1 is KGHSH, CDR2 LQKENI, per germline. Trimming removed 2 bases at V and 2 bases at J, with 16 bases between.

This clone was seen a handful of times. The gene calls are TRBV9 and TRBJ2-5, with 9 positions matching TRBD2. Trimming removed 0 bases from V and 5 bases from J; junction bases left unmatched: 11. Germline V lookup: CDR1 SGDLS, CDR2 YYNGEE. The CDR3 contains 17 residues. CDR3 protein: CASSVGPSVAGDETQYF. The CDR3 region has the DNA TGTGCCAGCAGCGTAGGACCTTCAGTAGCGGGGGACGAGACCCAGTACTTC.

The rearrangement links TRBV19 to TRBJ1-5; 7 bases match TRBD1. The CDR3 has 13 amino acids. Per the germline V gene, CDR1 is LNHDA and CDR2 is SQIVND (reference sequence). V lost 6 bases to trimming and J lost 5 bases; unmatched junction nucleotides: 4. CDR3 residues: CASRRQGDQPQHF. The CDR3 DNA reads as TGTGCCAGTAGGAGACAGGGTGATCAGCCCCAGCATTTT.

The chain joins TRBV6-5 to TRBJ1-2; TRBD1 aligns across 10 bases. Germline lookup yields CDR1 MNHEY and CDR2 SVGAGI. Germline trimming cut 6 bases from V and 4 bases from J; bases unmatched to any gene: 5. The CDR3 is 14 residues long. CDR3 sequence: CASRGTGVAYGYTF. CDR3 bases: TGTGCCAGCAGGGGGACAGGGGTGGCCTATGGCTACACCTTC.